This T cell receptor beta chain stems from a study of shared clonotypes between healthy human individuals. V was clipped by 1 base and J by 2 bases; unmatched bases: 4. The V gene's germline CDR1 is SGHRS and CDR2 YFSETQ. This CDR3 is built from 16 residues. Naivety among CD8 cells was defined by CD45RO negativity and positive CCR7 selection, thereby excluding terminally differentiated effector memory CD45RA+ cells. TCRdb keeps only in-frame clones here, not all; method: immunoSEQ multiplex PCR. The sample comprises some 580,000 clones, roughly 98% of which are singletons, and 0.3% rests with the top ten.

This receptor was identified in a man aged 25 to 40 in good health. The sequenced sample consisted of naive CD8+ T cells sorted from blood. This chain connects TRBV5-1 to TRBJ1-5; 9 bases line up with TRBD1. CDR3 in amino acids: CASSLTGGAGNQPQHF. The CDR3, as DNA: TGCGCCAGCAGCTTGACAGGGGGCGCGGGCAATCAGCCCCAGCATTTT.